This T cell receptor beta chain emerged from a study of blood T cell repertoires in COVID-19. Study background: Material from acute and convalescent COVID-19 was sourced from the United States, Italy and Spain. Sources were T cells, B-cell-depleted T cells, or PBMCs; the material itself was cDNA or gDNA.

In this sample, this clone turned up once. The authors' processing: Amplification from reference gene primers served as the basis for estimated nucleated cell counts. Using immunoSEQ multiplex PCR, the repertoire was profiled, and TCRdb retains in-frame clones only, with some absent. For V, J and clone size, that table is used; D and trimming come from the DNA. Of over 150,000 clones listed, about 79% are singletons. This CDR3 has 17 residues. Trimming pared 0 bases from V and 1 base from J, leaving 15 bases between. Germline assignment: CDR1 SNHLY and CDR2 FYNNEI. This TCR was sampled from a woman aged 70-85 years with acute or convalescent COVID-19. The chain links TRBV2 to TRBJ1-1; D uncertain. Sequences were obtained from peripheral blood. CDR3 amino acids: CASSEAAGRGGNTEAFF. The DNA of the CDR3 is TGTGCCAGCAGTGAAGCTGCTGGACGCGGAGGGAACACTGAAGCTTTCTTT.